This T cell receptor (beta chain) was identified during a study of blood T cell repertoires in COVID-19. Study-level information: COVID-19 samples, acute and convalescent, were from the United States, Italy and Spain. PBMCs, B-cell-depleted T cells, or T cells provided the cDNA or gDNA that made up the material.

This clone was seen once. The germline CDR1 and CDR2 sequences are SNHLY and FYNNEI. V shed 7 bases and J shed 9 bases, with 16 bases lying between them. The CDR3 totals 14 residues. Authors' methods: Reference gene primer amplification gave estimated nucleated cell counts. The data were produced by immunoSEQ multiplex PCR, yet TCRdb's version contains in-frame clones alone and is incomplete. The DNA gave D and trimming, while V, J and clone size come from that table. The sample shows some 54,000 clones, over 80% of them seen only once. Sequenced material: peripheral blood. The chain recombines TRBV2 with TRBJ1-6; weak D call: TRBD1 (5 bases). The receptor was isolated from a man between 70 and 80 years old with active COVID-19. The CDR3 loop reads CASKPSGEASPLHF. CDR3 DNA: TGTGCCAGCAAACCCTCGGGGGAGGCTTCACCCCTCCACTTT.